Sequencing of this T cell receptor (beta chain) was carried out in a study of blood T cell repertoires in COVID-19. At the level of the study: PBMCs, B-cell-depleted T cells, or T cells provided the cDNA or gDNA that made up the material.

Clones were read by immunoSEQ multiplex PCR, and TCRdb kept only the in-frame ones, dropping some. In the table there are roughly 140,000 clones, around 81% of which are singletons. CDR3 size: 14 residues. CDR1 and CDR2 from the germline V gene are MNHNY and SVGAGI (reference sequence). The J segment lost 4 bases and the V segment lost 4 bases, leaving 7 bases of the junction unmatched. The sequence was collected from a human donor with acute or convalescent COVID-19. The donor label of this sample is uncertain. What was sequenced was peripheral blood. The chain links TRBV6-6 to TRBJ2-7; 7 bases agree with TRBD2. CDR3 amino acids: CASSSPLAPYEQYF. DNA of the CDR3: TGTGCCAGCAGTTCCCCACTAGCGCCTTACGAGCAGTACTTC.